This passage covers 12 T cell receptor beta chains from one sample sequenced in a study of tumor-infiltrating lymphocytes in primary liver carcinoma (dated by TCRdb to about 2017). RNA from unsorted whole blood was extracted with TRIzol reagent, and germline DNA was obtained with the DNeasy Blood & Tissue kit. Sequencing relied on an Illumina HiSeq 2500. A constant-region primer and ProtoScript II reverse transcriptase were used to reverse-transcribe TCRbeta-specific cDNA from approximately 500 ng total RNA. Three nested multiplex PCR rounds, following a slightly modified ARM-PCR procedure, were used to build the TCRbeta libraries. Multiplex TRBV1-TRBV30 forward primers and a Cbeta reverse primer were used in the first two PCR rounds, each of which was run for around 10 cycles. The public reads were quality trimmed at Q25 with fastp and then assembled into clones with MiXCR by TCRdb, keeping productive beta chains. Rows with one shared CDR3 protein collapse into an entry with the most common genes and DNA. The table for this sample lists 200,000 or so distinct CDR3 sequences; about 61% of them were counted only once. The ten largest clones represent around 7.1% of the sample.

The sequenced sample consisted of peripheral blood. The receptor set was obtained from a woman aged 55 to 70 with primary liver carcinoma and hepatitis B virus infection.

This clonotype was observed a few times. Given a much more abundant clone one base away, this may be a read error. This chain links TRBV4-2 with TRBJ1-2; D ambiguous. Germline loops: CDR1 LGHNA, CDR2 YNFKEQ. The CDR3 spans 12 residues. This chain's CDR3 is CASSQGNFGYTF. CDR3 nucleotides: TGTGCCAGCAGCCAAGGGAACTTTGGCTACACCTTC.

This clonotype was detected only a few times. This rearrangement joins TRBV5-4 to TRBJ2-1; D tentatively fits TRBD1 or TRBD2 (6 bases each). V was shortened by 0 bases and J by 13 bases, with 23 bases between the two germline ends. This CDR3 is 16 amino acids long. CDR1 and CDR2 (germline): SGHNT, YYREEE (reference sequence). The CDR3: CASSLGRGGLGMSQFF. The DNA of the CDR3 is TGTGCCAGCAGCTTGGGTCGAGGGGGACTCGGCATGAGCCAGTTCTTC. The variable domain in full, with the rest retrieved from reference TRBV5-4 and TRBJ2-1, is ETGVTQSPTHLIKTRGQQVTLRCSSQSGHNTVSWYQQALGQGPQFIFQYYREEENGRGNFPPRFSGLQFPNYSSELNVNALELDDSALYLCASSLGRGGLGMSQFFGPGTRLTVL.

This rearrangement joins TRBV7-9 to TRBJ2-1, with a weak D call TRBD2 (6 bases). Between the trimmed V and J ends, which lost 6 bases and 8 bases, there was a span of 17 bases. Germline CDR1 and CDR2: SEHNR and FQNEAQ (reference sequence). The CDR3 is 14 amino acids. In DNA, the CDR3 is TGTGCCAGCAGTGCTAGCGCCGGGTTGTATGAGCAGTTCTTC. It specifies CASSASAGLYEQFF.

With respect to this clonotype: A read error may produce the germline difference seen at one junction end. The chain couples TRBV4-1 to TRBJ1-3; 9 bases fit TRBD1. CDR3 length: 17 residues. Germline CDR1 and CDR2: MGHRA and YSYEKL. This CDR3 is CASSQEQMTGGGNTVYF. CDR3 nucleotides: TGCGCCAGCAGCCAAGAACAAATGACAGGGGGTGGAAACACCGTATATTTT.

Of note for this clonotype: At one of its ends the junction is not consistent with the germline gene, which may arise from a read error. This chain connects TRBV4-1 to TRBJ2-1; 7 bases align to TRBD2. Germline loops: CDR1 MGHRA, CDR2 YSYEKL. The CDR3 loop spans 19 amino acids. The CDR3 coding sequence is TGCGCCAGCAGCCAAGCCCTACCACCTCTAGCGGATCTCTACAATGAGGAGTTCTTC. Its translation is CASSQALPPLADLYNEEFF.

This clonotype appeared many times. This rearrangement joins TRBV11-3 to TRBJ1-1; D is undetermined. The V end lost 1 base, the J end lost 0 bases, and 12 bases lay between the germline ends. Germline V CDR1 and CDR2: SGHNT, YENEEA. The CDR3 covers 16 residues. The chain's CDR3 is CASSLADGRMNTEAFF. The CDR3 DNA is TGTGCCAGCAGCTTAGCCGACGGAAGAATGAACACTGAAGCTTTCTTT.

With regard to this clonotype: Possible read error: a much larger clone is one base away. V and J are TRBV4-2 and TRBJ2-1; D ambiguous. With 7 bases removed from V and 7 bases from J, the gap between germline ends came to 14 bases. CDR1 LGHNA and CDR2 YNFKEQ come from the germline V gene. The CDR3 extends over 13 amino acids. The CDR3 spells CASIRRVRNEQFF. In nucleotides, the CDR3 is TGTGCCAGCATAAGAAGGGTGCGGAATGAGCAGTTCTTC.

The V and J genes are TRBV29-1 and TRBJ2-1; TRBD2 agrees at 7 bases. Germline V gives CDR1 SQVTM, CDR2 ANQGSEA. This CDR3 is 14 amino acids long. V was pared by 2 bases and J by 3 bases, with 4 bases of the junction left unmatched. CDR3 in amino acids: CSVEPSGIYNEQFF. In nucleotides, the CDR3 is TGCAGCGTTGAACCTAGCGGCATCTACAATGAGCAGTTCTTC.

As for this clonotype: A much larger clone lies one base from this, so it may be a read error. The chain uses TRBV6-5 and TRBJ2-7, with D tentatively TRBD2 (5 bases). The CDR3 runs 14 residues. Germline values: CDR1 MNHEY, CDR2 SVGAGI. V was trimmed by 2 bases and J by 9 bases, leaving 17 bases between them. The CDR3 spells CASSYPGSARVQYF. CDR3 DNA: TGTGCCAGCAGTTACCCGGGCTCAGCGAGGGTGCAGTACTTC.

As for this clonotype: Since a much larger clone is just one base distant, this may be a read error. The V call is TRBV6-6, the J call TRBJ2-1; D ambiguous. CDR1 MNHNY and CDR2 SVGAGI come from the germline V gene (reference sequence). This CDR3 contains 14 residues. The chain's CDR3 is CASRYSPTYNEQFF. The CDR3 region has the DNA TGTGCCAGCAGATACTCACCGACCTACAATGAGCAGTTCTTC.

In regard to this clonotype: Its ends do not fully match the called genes, so a read error is possible. V usage is TRBV7-6 and J usage is TRBJ2-3; the D gene could be TRBD1 or TRBD2 (6 bases each). CDR1 SGHVS and CDR2 FNYEAQ come from the germline V gene. This CDR3 region has 12 residues. The CDR3: CASSERGDMQYF. For the CDR3, the DNA is TGTGCCAGCAGCGAAAGGGGGGATATGCAGTATTTT.

The chain combines TRBV10-3 with TRBJ2-2, with D tentatively TRBD1 (6 bases). V shed 7 bases and J shed 6 bases, with 9 bases lying between them. In germline, CDR1 is ENHRY, CDR2 SYGVKD. The CDR3 consists of 12 residues. Here the CDR3 DNA reads TGTGCCATCAACCAGGGGTCCGGGGAGCTGTTTTTT. Protein product: CAINQGSGELFF.